This T cell receptor beta chain was recorded in a study of shared clonotypes between healthy human individuals. Overall study context: The study used three CD4 naive, three CD4 memory, two CD8 naive and one CD8 memory plate per donor. The study's findings and limits: Even with large depth, rarefaction showed that sorted-subset sequencing was incomplete. Estimated richness was generally greater in naive than memory subsets.

CDR1 is MNHEY, CDR2 SMNVEV, per germline (reference sequence). The ends lost 7 bases at V and 2 bases at J; junction bases unmatched: 6. There are 14 residues in the CDR3. TCRdb keeps only in-frame clones here, not all; method: immunoSEQ multiplex PCR. The table has about 2 million clones, about 95% seen once. Naive CD8 cells were CD45RO-negative, positively selected for CCR7, excluding terminally differentiated effector memory CD45RA+ cells. As to this clone: Its antigen is currently unknown.

This chain connects TRBV27 to TRBJ2-7; 9 bases are shared with TRBD2. Sequenced: naive CD8+ T cells sorted from blood. The clonotype comes from a man aged 18 to 30 in good health. CDR3 nucleotides: TGTGCCAGCACCCCGACTAGCGGCGCCTACGAGCAGTACTTC. As protein: CASTPTSGAYEQYF.